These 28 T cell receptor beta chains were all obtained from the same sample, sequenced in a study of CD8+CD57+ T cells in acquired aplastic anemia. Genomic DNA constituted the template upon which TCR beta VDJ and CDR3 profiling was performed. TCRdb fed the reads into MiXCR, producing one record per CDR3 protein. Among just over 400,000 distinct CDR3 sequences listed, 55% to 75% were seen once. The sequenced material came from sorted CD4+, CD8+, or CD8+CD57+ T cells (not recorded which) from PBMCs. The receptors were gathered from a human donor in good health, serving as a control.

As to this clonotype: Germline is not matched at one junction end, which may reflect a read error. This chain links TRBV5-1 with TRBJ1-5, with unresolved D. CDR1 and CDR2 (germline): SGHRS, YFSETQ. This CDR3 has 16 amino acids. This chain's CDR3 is CATSRGLGLQNQPQHF. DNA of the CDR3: TGTGCCACCAGCAGAGGGCTAGGGCTGCAGAATCAGCCCCAGCATTTT. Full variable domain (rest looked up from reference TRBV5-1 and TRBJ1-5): KAGVTQTPRYLIKTRGQQVTLSCSPISGHRSVSWYQQTPGQGLQFLFEYFSETQRNKGNFPGRFSGRQFSNSRSEMNVSTLELGDSALYLCATSRGLGLQNQPQHFGDGTRLSIL.

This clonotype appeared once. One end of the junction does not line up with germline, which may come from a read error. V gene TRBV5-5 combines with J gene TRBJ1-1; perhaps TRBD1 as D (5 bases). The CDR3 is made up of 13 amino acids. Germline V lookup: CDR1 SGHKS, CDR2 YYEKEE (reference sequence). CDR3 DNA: TGCGCCAGCAGTACCGGGGGATTCACTGAAGCTTTCTTT. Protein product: CASSTGGFTEAFF.

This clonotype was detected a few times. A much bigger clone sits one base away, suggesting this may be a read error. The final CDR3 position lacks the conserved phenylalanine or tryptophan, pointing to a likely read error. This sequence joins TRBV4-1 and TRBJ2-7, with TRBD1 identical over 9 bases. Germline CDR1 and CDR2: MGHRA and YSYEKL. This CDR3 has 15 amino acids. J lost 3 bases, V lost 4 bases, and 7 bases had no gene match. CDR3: CASSPATGGFYEQYL. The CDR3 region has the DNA TGCGCCAGCAGCCCTGCGACAGGGGGGTTCTACGAGCAGTACCTC.

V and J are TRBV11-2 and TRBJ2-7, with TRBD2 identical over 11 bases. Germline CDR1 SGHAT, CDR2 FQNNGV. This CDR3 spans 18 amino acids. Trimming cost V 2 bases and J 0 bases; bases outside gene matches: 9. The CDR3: CASSLYGPLAGGSYEQYF. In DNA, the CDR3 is TGTGCCAGCAGCTTATATGGTCCCCTAGCGGGGGGCTCCTACGAGCAGTACTTC. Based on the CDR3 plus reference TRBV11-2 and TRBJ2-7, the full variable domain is EAGVAQSPRYKIIEKRQSVAFWCNPISGHATLYWYQQILGQGPKLLIQFQNNGVVDDSQLPKDRFSAERLKGVDSTLKIQPAKLEDSAVYLCASSLYGPLAGGSYEQYFGPGTRLTVT.

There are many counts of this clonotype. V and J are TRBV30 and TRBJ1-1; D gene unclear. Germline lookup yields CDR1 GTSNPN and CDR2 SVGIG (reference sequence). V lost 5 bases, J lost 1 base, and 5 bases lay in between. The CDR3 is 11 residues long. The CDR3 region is CAWDKNTEAFF. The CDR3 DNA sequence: TGTGCCTGGGATAAGAACACTGAAGCTTTCTTT. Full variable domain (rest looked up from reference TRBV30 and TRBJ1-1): SQTIHQWPATLVQPVGSPLSLECTVEGTSNPNLYWYRQAAGRGLQLLFYSVGIGQISSEVPQNLSASRPQDRQFILSSKKLLLSDSGFYLCAWDKNTEAFFGQGTRLTVV.

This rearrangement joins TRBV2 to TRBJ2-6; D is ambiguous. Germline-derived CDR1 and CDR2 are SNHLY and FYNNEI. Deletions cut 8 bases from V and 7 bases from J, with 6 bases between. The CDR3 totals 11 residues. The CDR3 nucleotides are TGTGCCAGCGGCCTTGCCAACGTCCTGACTTTC. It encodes CASGLANVLTF.

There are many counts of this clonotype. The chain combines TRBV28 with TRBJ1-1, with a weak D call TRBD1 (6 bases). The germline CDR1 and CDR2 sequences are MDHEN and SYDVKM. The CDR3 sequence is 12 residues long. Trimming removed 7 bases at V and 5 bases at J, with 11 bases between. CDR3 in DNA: TGTGCCAGCACCCAAGGGGGGACTGAAGCTTTCTTT. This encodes CASTQGGTEAFF. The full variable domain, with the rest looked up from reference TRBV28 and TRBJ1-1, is DVKVTQSSRYLVKRTGEKVFLECVQDMDHENMFWYRQDPGLGLRLIYFSYDVKMKEKGDIPEGYSVSREKKERFSLILESASTNQTSMYLCASTQGGTEAFFGQGTRLTVV.

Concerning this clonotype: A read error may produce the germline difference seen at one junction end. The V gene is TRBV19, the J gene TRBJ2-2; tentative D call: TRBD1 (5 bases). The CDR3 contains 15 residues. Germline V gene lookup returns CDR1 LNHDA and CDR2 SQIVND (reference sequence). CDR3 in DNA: TGTGCCAGTAGTTCTGGGGCACAGGCGTCCGACGAGCTGTACTTC. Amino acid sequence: CASSSGAQASDELYF.

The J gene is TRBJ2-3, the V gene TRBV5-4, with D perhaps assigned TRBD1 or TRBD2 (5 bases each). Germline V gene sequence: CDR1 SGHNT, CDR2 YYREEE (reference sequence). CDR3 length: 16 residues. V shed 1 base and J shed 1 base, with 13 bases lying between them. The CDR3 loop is CASSLSTGLGTDTQYF. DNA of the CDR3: TGTGCCAGCAGCTTGTCGACGGGGCTCGGCACAGATACGCAGTATTTT.

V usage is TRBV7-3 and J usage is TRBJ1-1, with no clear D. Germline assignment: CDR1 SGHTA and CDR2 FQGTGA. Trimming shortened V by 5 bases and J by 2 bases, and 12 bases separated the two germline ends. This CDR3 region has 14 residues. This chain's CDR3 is CASSPGPANTEAFF. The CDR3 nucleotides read TGTGCCAGCAGCCCCGGGCCAGCAAACACTGAAGCTTTCTTT.

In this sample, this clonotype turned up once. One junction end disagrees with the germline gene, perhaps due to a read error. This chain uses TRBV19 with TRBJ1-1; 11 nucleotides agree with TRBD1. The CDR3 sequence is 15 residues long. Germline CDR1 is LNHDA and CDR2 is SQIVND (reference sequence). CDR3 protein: CASSHRDRGDPEAFF. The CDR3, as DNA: TGTGCCAGTAGTCACCGGGACAGGGGGGACCCTGAGGCTTTCTTT.

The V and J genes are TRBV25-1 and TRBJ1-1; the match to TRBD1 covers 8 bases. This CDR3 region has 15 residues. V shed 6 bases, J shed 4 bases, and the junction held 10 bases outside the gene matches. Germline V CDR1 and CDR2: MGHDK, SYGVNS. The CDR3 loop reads CASSTTQTGVTEAFF. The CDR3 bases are TGTGCCAGCAGCACGACACAGACAGGGGTCACTGAAGCTTTCTTT.

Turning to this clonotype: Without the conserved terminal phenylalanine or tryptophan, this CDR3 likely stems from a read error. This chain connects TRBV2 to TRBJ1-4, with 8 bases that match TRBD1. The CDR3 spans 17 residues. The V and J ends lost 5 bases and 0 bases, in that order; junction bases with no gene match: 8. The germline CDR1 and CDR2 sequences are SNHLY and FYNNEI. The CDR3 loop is CASSHRGGGATNEKLFL. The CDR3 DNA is TGTGCCAGCAGTCACAGGGGGGGGGGAGCAACTAATGAAAAACTGTTTCTT.

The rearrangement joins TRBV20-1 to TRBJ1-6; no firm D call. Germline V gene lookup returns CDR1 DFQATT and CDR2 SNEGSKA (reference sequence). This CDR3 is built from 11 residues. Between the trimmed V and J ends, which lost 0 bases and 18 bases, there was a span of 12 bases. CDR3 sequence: CSARDQSVYHF. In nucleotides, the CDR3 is TGCAGTGCTAGAGATCAATCCGTATACCACTTT.

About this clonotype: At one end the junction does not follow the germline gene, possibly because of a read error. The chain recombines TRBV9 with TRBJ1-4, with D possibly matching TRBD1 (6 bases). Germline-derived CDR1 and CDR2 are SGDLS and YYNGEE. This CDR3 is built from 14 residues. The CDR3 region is CASSVVRGGRVSSF. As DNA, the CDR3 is TGTGCCAGCAGCGTAGTGAGGGGGGGCCGAGTGAGCAGTTTT.

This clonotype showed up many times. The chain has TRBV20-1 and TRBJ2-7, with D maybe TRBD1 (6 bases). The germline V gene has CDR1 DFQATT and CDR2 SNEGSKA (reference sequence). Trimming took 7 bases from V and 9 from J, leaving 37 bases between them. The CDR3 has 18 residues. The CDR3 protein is CSVGTWTLRDNVPRGQYF. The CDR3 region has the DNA TGCAGTGTCGGGACGTGGACTCTACGTGACAACGTACCCAGGGGGCAGTACTTC.

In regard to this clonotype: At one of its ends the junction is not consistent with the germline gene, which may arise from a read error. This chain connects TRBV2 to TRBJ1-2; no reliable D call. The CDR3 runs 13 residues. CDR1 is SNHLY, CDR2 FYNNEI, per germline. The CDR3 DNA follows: TGCGCCAGCAGTGTCGAACAGTTGTATGGCTACACCTTC. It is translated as CASSVEQLYGYTF.

The CDR3 DNA reads as TGTGCCAGCAGCTTTTTCAGTCATTCACCCCTCCACTTT. Translated: CASSFFSHSPLHF. The J gene is TRBJ1-6, the V gene TRBV5-4; the D is unclear. Trimming took 2 bases from V and 8 from J, leaving 8 bases between them. Germline V gene lookup returns CDR1 SGHNT and CDR2 YYREEE (reference sequence). The CDR3 is 13 amino acids.

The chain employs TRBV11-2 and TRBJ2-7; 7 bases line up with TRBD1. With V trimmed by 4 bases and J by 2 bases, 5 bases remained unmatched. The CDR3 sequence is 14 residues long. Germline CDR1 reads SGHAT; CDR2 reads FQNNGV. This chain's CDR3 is CASSWGQPPYEQYF. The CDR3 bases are TGTGCCAGCAGCTGGGGACAGCCACCCTACGAGCAGTACTTC.

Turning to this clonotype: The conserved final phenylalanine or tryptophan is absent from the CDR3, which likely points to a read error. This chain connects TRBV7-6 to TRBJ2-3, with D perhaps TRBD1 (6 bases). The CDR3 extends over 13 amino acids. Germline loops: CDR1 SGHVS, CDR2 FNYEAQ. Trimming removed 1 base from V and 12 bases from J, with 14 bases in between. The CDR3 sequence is CASSLERGTIQYL. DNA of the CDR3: TGTGCCAGCAGCTTAGAGAGGGGGACCATTCAGTATCTG.

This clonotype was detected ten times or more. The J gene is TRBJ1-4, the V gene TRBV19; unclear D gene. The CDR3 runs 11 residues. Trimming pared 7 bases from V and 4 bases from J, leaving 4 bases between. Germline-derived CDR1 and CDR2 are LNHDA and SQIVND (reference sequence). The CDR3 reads CASTYNEKLFF. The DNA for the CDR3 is TGTGCCAGTACTTATAATGAAAAACTGTTTTTT.

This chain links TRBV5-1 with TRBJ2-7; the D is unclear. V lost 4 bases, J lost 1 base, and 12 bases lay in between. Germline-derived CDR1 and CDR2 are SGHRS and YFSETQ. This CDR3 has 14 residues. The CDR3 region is CASSRDRYSYEQYF. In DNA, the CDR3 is TGCGCCAGCAGCAGAGATCGGTATTCCTACGAGCAGTACTTC.

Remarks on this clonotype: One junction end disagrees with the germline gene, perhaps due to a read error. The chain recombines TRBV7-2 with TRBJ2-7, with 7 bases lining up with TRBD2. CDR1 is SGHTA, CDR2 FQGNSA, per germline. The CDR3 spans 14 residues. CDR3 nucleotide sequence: TGTGCCAGCAGCTCTGGCGGGGGAGGAGGCAATGAGCAGTTC. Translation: CASSSGGGGGNEQF.

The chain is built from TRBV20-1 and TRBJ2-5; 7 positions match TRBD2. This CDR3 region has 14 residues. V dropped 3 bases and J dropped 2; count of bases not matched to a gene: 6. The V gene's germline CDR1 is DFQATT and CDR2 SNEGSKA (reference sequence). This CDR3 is CSASQGLFQETQYF. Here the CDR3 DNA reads TGCAGTGCTAGCCAGGGACTATTTCAAGAGACCCAGTACTTC.

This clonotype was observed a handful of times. In DNA form, the CDR3 reads TGTGCCAGCAGCCACTTACAGGGCGCTGAAGCTTTCTTT. Its translation is CASSHLQGAEAFF. This rearrangement joins TRBV7-3 to TRBJ1-1; TRBD1 might be the D (6 bases). Germline lookup yields CDR1 SGHTA and CDR2 FQGTGA. The CDR3 spans 13 residues. V was shortened by 5 bases and J by 6 bases, with 13 bases between the two germline ends.

This CDR3 reads CSASIVGSRWAFF. The CDR3 region has the DNA TGCAGTGCTAGCATAGTCGGGTCCAGGTGGGCTTTCTTT. The chain is built from TRBV20-1 and TRBJ1-1; D unclear. CDR3 length: 13 amino acids. CDR1 and CDR2 (germline): DFQATT, SNEGSKA (reference sequence). Trimming shortened V by 3 bases and J by 11 bases, and 19 bases separated the two germline ends.

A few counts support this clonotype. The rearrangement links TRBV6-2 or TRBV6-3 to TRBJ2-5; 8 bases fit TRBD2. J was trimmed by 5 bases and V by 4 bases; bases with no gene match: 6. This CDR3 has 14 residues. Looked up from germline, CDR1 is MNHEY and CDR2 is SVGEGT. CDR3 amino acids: CASSFVAGSETQYF. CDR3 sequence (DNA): TGTGCCAGCAGTTTTGTAGCGGGAAGTGAGACCCAGTACTTC.

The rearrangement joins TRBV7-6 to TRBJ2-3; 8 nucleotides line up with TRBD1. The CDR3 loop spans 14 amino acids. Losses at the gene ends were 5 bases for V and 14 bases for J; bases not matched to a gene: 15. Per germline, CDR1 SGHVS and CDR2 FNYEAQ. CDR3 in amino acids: CASSMAGGNSPLYF. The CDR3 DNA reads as TGTGCCAGCAGCATGGCAGGGGGCAATTCACCCCTGTATTTT.